This T cell receptor (beta chain) was captured in a study of human T cells and chemical hapten exposure. The time point: patch test 1, 2 weeks after DPC sensitization. As for treatment: therapeutic diphenylcyclopropenone sensitization with weekly scalp DPC. One entry per CDR3 protein, called by TCRdb with MiXCR from the RACE reads. The table lists about 340,000 distinct CDR3 sequences, roughly 6.9% of them singletons, with 7.5% to 9% in the top ten. Germline CDR1 reads PRHDT; CDR2 reads FYEKMQ (reference sequence). This CDR3 comprises 15 residues. With 4 bases removed from V and 3 bases from J, the gap between germline ends came to 13 bases. This clonotype was detected a few times.

The chain couples TRBV13 to TRBJ1-3, with D tentatively TRBD1 (6 bases). This specimen was whole blood, taken in connection with sensitization to the hapten diphenylcyclopropenone (DPC). The origin of this receptor is a woman between 18 and 30 years old with alopecia areata. Some clones in this sample may be carry-over from other donors' samples. The CDR3 DNA is TGTGCCAGCAGCTCCTACAGGGATGATGGAAACACCATATATTTT. This encodes CASSSYRDDGNTIYF.